Shown below are 20 T cell receptor beta chains from a single sample sequenced in a study of glioma-infiltrating T cells (dated by TCRdb to 2016 to 2018). The sample was run on an Illumina MiSeq. TCR alpha and beta CDR3 regions were amplified with the iRepertoire nested amplicon-rescue multiplex PCR (arm-PCR) platform from RNA. TCRdb ran its own pipeline on the public reads, namely fastp trimming at Q25 and MiXCR clone calling, and kept in-frame beta chains. For every CDR3 protein sequence, its rows merge into one entry that carries the most common genes and DNA. In all, the sample holds 100,000 to 150,000 distinct CDR3 sequences, and roughly 25% of those were seen once. 13% to 15% of the sample is held by the ten biggest clonotypes. Sequencing input: glioma tissue, nonneoplastic brain tissue, or PBMCs (not recorded which). These receptors originate from a human donor with low-grade glioma or glioblastoma, undergoing nonglioma brain surgery, or in good health (not recorded which).

This clonotype was observed at least ten times. The chain couples TRBV7-9 to TRBJ2-7, with TRBD2 matching 11 bases. The CDR3 totals 21 residues. Per germline, CDR1 SEHNR and CDR2 FQNEAQ (reference sequence). Trimming took 1 base from V and 0 from J; bases not matched to a gene: 17. This CDR3 is CASSLGLSIGTSGALSYEQYF. As DNA, the CDR3 is TGTGCCAGCAGCTTAGGATTATCTATTGGGACTAGCGGAGCTCTCTCCTACGAGCAGTACTTC. Variable domain in full (rest from reference TRBV7-9 and TRBJ2-7): DTGVSQNPRHKITKRGQNVTFRCDPISEHNRLYWYRQTLGQGPEFLTYFQNEAQLEKSRLLSDRFSAERPKGSFSTLEIQRTEQGDSAMYLCASSLGLSIGTSGALSYEQYFGPGTRLTVT.

Many counts were recorded for this clonotype. The gene calls are TRBV12-3 or TRBV12-4 and TRBJ2-5; the D call may be TRBD1 or TRBD2 (5 bases each). This CDR3 is 15 amino acids long. Trimming took off 7 bases at V and 6 bases at J, with 21 bases between the two ends. The CDR3 DNA is TGTGCCAGCACCTTTGGAACAGGCCCCGGGAAGACCCAGTACTTC. This translates into CASTFGTGPGKTQYF.

This clonotype was counted ten times or more. V gene TRBV6-7 combines with J gene TRBJ2-7; D gene ambiguous. TRBV6-7 is an ORF, with its function uncertain. V dropped 2 bases and J dropped 5 bases, with 13 bases sitting between them. The CDR3 loop spans 14 amino acids. Here the CDR3 reads CASSYQLPGNEQYF. As DNA, the CDR3 is TGTGCCAGCAGTTACCAGCTACCTGGGAACGAGCAGTACTTC.

This clonotype occurred many times. This rearrangement joins TRBV7-2 to TRBJ2-5, with TRBD1 matching 8 bases. The CDR3 runs to 15 residues. Losses at the gene ends were 1 base for V and 4 bases for J; bases not matched to a gene: 5. CDR1 and CDR2 from the germline V gene are SGHTA and FQGNSA. The CDR3 bases are TGTGCCAGCAGCTTAGGGGGGACAGGAGGAGAGACCCAGTACTTC. This encodes CASSLGGTGGETQYF.

For this clonotype: A clone one base away is much larger, so this may be a read error. In DNA, the CDR3 is TGTGCCAGAAGTGAACTGACAGGGCGAGAGACCCAGTACTTC. The encoded protein is CARSELTGRETQYF. This rearrangement joins TRBV2 to TRBJ2-5, with 7 positions matching TRBD1. Germline loops: CDR1 SNHLY, CDR2 FYNNEI. The CDR3 has 14 amino acids.

The chain uses TRBV20-1 and TRBJ2-7; D is unclear. This CDR3 has 11 residues. V was cut by 5 bases and J by 6 bases, with 11 bases left in between. Germline values: CDR1 DFQATT, CDR2 SNEGSKA (reference sequence). CDR3 amino acids: CSAGYKSEQYF. CDR3 DNA sequence: TGCAGTGCTGGGTACAAGAGCGAGCAGTACTTC.

The table lists this clonotype with many counts. The rearrangement uses TRBV12-3 or TRBV12-4 and TRBJ2-3; the D gene could be TRBD1 or TRBD2 (5 bases each). The CDR3 totals 16 residues. The V end lost 6 bases, the J end lost 2 bases, and 18 bases lay between the germline ends. CDR3 residues: CASSSGRTTYTDTQYF. The CDR3 DNA is TGTGCCAGCAGCTCGGGACGGACGACCTACACAGATACGCAGTATTTT.

Ten or more counts support this clonotype. This chain connects TRBV20-1 to TRBJ2-4; D not resolved. Germline CDR1 DFQATT, CDR2 SNEGSKA (reference sequence). V dropped 5 bases and J dropped 1 base, with 9 bases sitting between them. This CDR3 has 13 amino acids. CDR3 DNA sequence: TGCAGTGCTGGATCTGAGGCCAAAAACATTCAGTACTTC. It encodes CSAGSEAKNIQYF.

With respect to this clonotype: At one of its ends the junction is not consistent with the germline gene, which may arise from a read error. This chain uses TRBV6-1 with TRBJ2-1; 11 nucleotides line up with TRBD2. The CDR3 has 16 amino acids. Germline assignment: CDR1 MNHNS and CDR2 SASEGT. The CDR3 here is CAISEASGRHGNEQFF. Written as DNA, the CDR3 is TGTGCCATCAGTGAGGCTAGCGGGAGGCACGGGAATGAGCAGTTCTTC.

With regard to this clonotype: Given a much more abundant clone one base away, this may be a read error. V gene TRBV12-3 or TRBV12-4 combines with J gene TRBJ2-7; weak D call: TRBD2 (5 bases). The CDR3 consists of 14 residues. V dropped 3 bases and J dropped 3 bases, with 12 bases sitting between them. CDR3 sequence (DNA): TGTGCCAGCAGTTTTGGCAGGAGCGGCTACGAGCAGTACTTC. Amino acid sequence: CASSFGRSGYEQYF.

This clonotype has at least ten counts. The rearrangement joins TRBV28 to TRBJ1-5, with no clear D. V was pared by 4 bases and J by 7 bases, with 8 bases between. CDR1 is MDHEN, CDR2 SYDVKM, per germline. The CDR3 runs to 12 residues. In nucleotides, the CDR3 is TGTGCCAGCAGTTACTCTCTCCAGCCCCAGCATTTT. This codes for CASSYSLQPQHF.

Many counts were recorded for this clonotype. The chain carries TRBV6-1 and TRBJ2-7, with TRBD1 identical over 7 bases. The CDR3 extends over 15 amino acids. Germline trimming cut 6 bases from V and 3 bases from J; bases unmatched to any gene: 11. Germline assignment: CDR1 MNHNS and CDR2 SASEGT. CDR3 residues: CASRSTGSGFYEQYF. The CDR3 bases are TGTGCCAGCAGGTCGACAGGGAGCGGATTCTACGAGCAGTACTTC.

V and J are TRBV6-5 and TRBJ2-3, with 8 bases identical to TRBD2. The CDR3 extends over 16 amino acids. From germline, CDR1 is MNHEY and CDR2 SVGAGI. V lost 0 bases to trimming and J lost 10 bases; unmatched junction nucleotides: 12. The CDR3 sequence is CASSYSGTSGSDAQYF. The CDR3 nucleotides read TGTGCCAGCAGTTACTCAGGCACAAGCGGGAGTGATGCGCAGTATTTT.

This clonotype came up many times. V is TRBV25-1 and J is TRBJ1-1; D may be TRBD1 (5 bases). Trimming cost V 1 base and J 2 bases, with 11 bases left between them. Looked up from germline, CDR1 is MGHDK and CDR2 is SYGVNS. The CDR3 sequence is 15 residues long. CDR3 nucleotide sequence: TGTGCCAGCAGTGAATGGGCAGGGTTAAACACTGAAGCTTTCTTT. Encoded protein: CASSEWAGLNTEAFF.

This clonotype turned up a few times. Since a much larger clone is just one base distant, this may be a read error. The chain is built from TRBV12-3 or TRBV12-4 and TRBJ1-5; 7 bases map to TRBD1. The CDR3 spans 14 residues. The CDR3, as DNA: TGTGCCAGCAGTCTCAGACAGGGAGAACAGCCCCAGCGTTTT. As protein: CASSLRQGEQPQRF.

This clonotype was observed at least ten times. This chain uses TRBV12-5 with TRBJ1-1; no reliable D call. Germline CDR1 is LGHNT and CDR2 is FRNRAP. The CDR3 spans 15 residues. V lost 1 base and J lost 3, with 12 bases in between. For the CDR3, the DNA is TGTGCTAGTGGTTTGGGGCTGGGGAGTTACACTGAAGCTTTCTTT. Translation: CASGLGLGSYTEAFF. The complete variable domain, with remaining parts taken from reference TRBV12-5 and TRBJ1-1, reads DARVTQTPRHKVTEMGQEVTMRCQPILGHNTVFWYRQTMMQGLELLAYFRNRAPLDDSGMPKDRFSAEMPDATLATLKIQPSEPRDSAVYFCASGLGLGSYTEAFFGQGTRLTVV.

In the case of this clonotype: This sequence may be a read error, since a much larger clone differs from it by one base. The V and J genes are TRBV7-9 and TRBJ2-5, with 8 bases fitting TRBD1. Per the germline V gene, CDR1 is SEHNR and CDR2 is FQNEAQ (reference sequence). This CDR3 spans 14 amino acids. CDR3 region: CASSIPQGAETQHF. As DNA, the CDR3 is TGTGCCAGCAGCATACCCCAGGGGGCTGAGACCCAGCACTTC. Supplemented by reference TRBV7-9 and TRBJ2-5, the full variable domain reads DTGVSQNPRHKITKRGQNVTFRCDPISEHNRLYWYRQTLGQGPEFLTYFQNEAQLEKSRLLSDRFSAERPKGSFSTLEIQRTEQGDSAMYLCASSIPQGAETQHFGPGTRLLVL.

V is TRBV5-8 and J is TRBJ2-3; TRBD1 matches at 7 bases. The CDR3 has 15 residues. The germline CDR1 and CDR2 sequences are SGHTS and YDEGEE. Unmatched junction bases numbered 7, after V lost 4 bases and J lost 2 bases. The CDR3 DNA sequence: TGTGCCAGCAGCCTTGGGGGACAGTCCACAGATACGCAGTATTTT. Translating gives CASSLGGQSTDTQYF.

A note on this clonotype: This could be a read error, since a much larger clone is one nucleotide away. The V call is TRBV4-3, the J call TRBJ2-3, with unresolved D. This CDR3 is built from 16 residues. In germline, CDR1 is LGHNA, CDR2 YSLEER. The V and J ends lost 0 bases and 0 bases respectively, with 10 bases between them. CDR3 nucleotide sequence: TGCGCCAGCAGCCAAGAGTCACAGTGGAGCACAGATACGCAGTATTTT. Translation: CASSQESQWSTDTQYF.

The sample holds a few counts of this clonotype. The CDR3: CASSDVGSTGNTIYF. In nucleotides, the CDR3 is TGTGCCAGCAGCGACGTGGGATCGACTGGAAACACCATATATTTT. The chain joins TRBV9 to TRBJ1-3; D remains ambiguous. The CDR3 is 15 amino acids. V shed 3 bases and J shed 2 bases, with 12 bases lying between them. CDR1 is SGDLS, CDR2 YYNGEE, per germline.